This entry lists 23 T cell receptor beta chains sequenced from one sample in a study of T cells after yellow fever vaccination (dated 2019 in TCRdb). The method was 5' RACE. TCRdb lists the instrument as Illumina HiSeq 2500. TCRdb reran the public reads through fastp at Q25 and MiXCR, keeping productive beta chains. Rows are combined by CDR3 protein, so each entry shows the most common genes and DNA. The sample yields approximately 300,000 distinct CDR3 sequences; approximately 13% were counted once. The ten largest make up 0.45% to 0.65% of the sample. The treatment or condition label corresponds to: live attenuated yellow fever vaccine strain. This material consisted of CD4+ T cells sorted from PBMCs, taken 45 days after the yellow fever booster vaccination. These receptors were obtained from a man aged 25 to 45 who received the YFV17D yellow fever vaccine.

This CDR3 is CASSLEKGLSGGYEQYF. The CDR3 DNA is TGTGCCAGCAGCTTAGAAAAGGGACTGTCCGGAGGCTACGAGCAGTACTTC. J is TRBJ2-7 and V is TRBV7-9; a weak D match, TRBD2 (6 bases). Looked up from germline, CDR1 is SEHNR and CDR2 is FQNEAQ (reference sequence). Trimming left V 1 base short and J 3 bases short, with 19 bases between. This CDR3 comprises 17 residues.

This clonotype was recorded many times. CDR3 nucleotide sequence: TGTGCCATCAGCCCCAGTTCGCAGGCACACGAGCAGTACTTC. This gives the protein CAISPSSQAHEQYF. The chain couples TRBV10-3 to TRBJ2-7; D remains ambiguous. Germline V gene data show CDR1 as ENHRY and CDR2 as SYGVKD. The CDR3 contains 14 residues. V was shortened by 6 bases and J by 5 bases, with 17 bases between the two germline ends.

The rearrangement uses TRBV4-3 and TRBJ1-5, with a possible D match to TRBD1 (5 bases). The germline gives CDR1 LGHNA, CDR2 YSLEER. This CDR3 region has 16 residues. Between the trimmed V and J ends, which lost 0 bases and 6 bases, there was a span of 15 bases. The CDR3 sequence is CASSQEVAGGRQPQHF. DNA for the CDR3: TGCGCCAGCAGCCAAGAAGTAGCGGGGGGACGTCAGCCCCAGCATTTT.

This clonotype was seen repeatedly, ten times or more. The gene calls are TRBV29-1 and TRBJ2-1, with 9 bases lining up with TRBD1. V lost 5 bases and J lost 3; bases outside the gene matches: 11. CDR3 length: 16 amino acids. CDR1 SQVTM and CDR2 ANQGSEA come from the germline V gene. This chain's CDR3 is CSVMNVVGQGYNEQFF. The CDR3 DNA follows: TGCAGCGTTATGAATGTGGTGGGACAGGGCTACAATGAGCAGTTCTTC.

The chain combines TRBV7-2 with TRBJ2-1; the match to TRBD2 covers 8 bases. The V gene end was trimmed by 5 bases and the J gene end by 4 bases; junction bases not matched to a gene: 13. The CDR3 loop spans 17 amino acids. The germline V gene has CDR1 SGHTA and CDR2 FQGNSA. CDR3 in amino acids: CASSPLTTGTRYNEQFF. The CDR3, as DNA: TGTGCCAGCAGCCCCTTGACGACCGGGACTAGATACAATGAGCAGTTCTTC.

This clonotype occurred a few times. V gene TRBV30 combines with J gene TRBJ1-1; the match to TRBD1 covers 7 bases. CDR1 is GTSNPN and CDR2 is SVGIG in the germline V gene (reference sequence). There are 13 residues in the CDR3. V was clipped by 0 bases and J by 7 bases; unmatched bases: 5. The CDR3 protein is CAWSVPTGSEAFF. In nucleotides, the CDR3 is TGTGCCTGGAGTGTACCGACAGGGAGTGAAGCTTTCTTT.

The V call is TRBV12-3 or TRBV12-4, the J call TRBJ1-4; D possibly corresponds to TRBD1 (5 bases). The CDR3 length is 15 residues. Trimming shortened V by 6 bases and J by 8 bases, and 19 bases separated the two germline ends. The CDR3 protein is CASSPQAGTREKLFF. The DNA of the CDR3 is TGTGCCAGCAGCCCTCAAGCCGGGACGAGGGAAAAACTGTTTTTT.

Of note for this clonotype: One end of the junction varies from germline; a read error may be responsible. The gene calls are TRBV7-2 and TRBJ2-7; TRBD2 aligns across 7 bases. This CDR3 spans 15 amino acids. Germline CDR1 SGHTA, CDR2 FQGNSA. CDR3 in amino acids: CASSLVGTISSEQYF. The CDR3 coding sequence is TGTGCCAGCAGCTTAGTAGGGACTATCTCCTCCGAGCAGTACTTC.

This clonotype was observed at least ten times. The chain is built from TRBV12-3 or TRBV12-4 and TRBJ2-1; D tentatively reads TRBD1 or TRBD2 (6 bases each). The CDR3 length is 14 residues. V shed 10 bases and J shed 2 bases, with 15 bases lying between them. The CDR3 DNA sequence: TGTGCCACTGAGGGGGGTGGTCCCTACAATGAGCAGTTCTTC. As protein: CATEGGGPYNEQFF.

This clonotype was found a few times. The rearrangement joins TRBV7-9 to TRBJ1-4; the D is unclear. The germline V gene has CDR1 SEHNR and CDR2 FQNEAQ (reference sequence). This CDR3 comprises 14 residues. V was cut by 5 bases and J by 3 bases, with 10 bases left in between. DNA for the CDR3: TGTGCCAGCAGCGGCTGGGTGGCTAATGAAAAACTGTTTTTT. Translating it yields CASSGWVANEKLFF.

This rearrangement joins TRBV5-1 to TRBJ2-3, with 12 bases matching TRBD2. This CDR3 has 16 residues. Germline values: CDR1 SGHRS, CDR2 YFSETQ. V lost 4 bases and J lost 2; bases outside the gene matches: 5. CDR3: CASSTTSGRSTDTQYF. For the CDR3, the DNA is TGCGCCAGCAGCACCACTAGCGGGAGGTCCACAGATACGCAGTATTTT.

A remark on this clonotype: The junction departs from the called germline gene at one end, perhaps through a read error. The V gene is TRBV7-9, the J gene TRBJ2-6; tentative D call: TRBD1 (5 bases). This CDR3 region has 17 residues. Germline values: CDR1 SEHNR, CDR2 FQNEAQ (reference sequence). The DNA for the CDR3 is TGTGCCAGCAGCTTAGCGCTGGCAGGGTCTGTGGCCAACGTCCTGACTTTC. This translates into CASSLALAGSVANVLTF.

The rearrangement joins TRBV11-2 to TRBJ2-1; D not certain. V dropped 5 bases and J dropped 6 bases, with 17 bases sitting between them. The germline V gene has CDR1 SGHAT and CDR2 FQNNGV. CDR3 length: 15 amino acids. This chain's CDR3 is CASSLVLDGSNEQFF. DNA of the CDR3: TGTGCCAGCAGCCTTGTTTTGGACGGATCCAATGAGCAGTTCTTC.

This clonotype occurred many times. The chain combines TRBV10-1 with TRBJ2-5; the match to TRBD2 covers 7 bases. With 5 bases clipped from V and 1 base from J, the junction kept 4 bases outside the gene matches. CDR1 WNHNN and CDR2 SYGVQD come from the germline V gene (reference sequence). CDR3 length: 14 amino acids. CDR3 sequence (DNA): TGCGCCAGCAGTTCTAGCGGAATCCAAGAGACCCAGTACTTC. This codes for CASSSSGIQETQYF.

This clonotype appeared many times. The chain carries TRBV6-5 and TRBJ2-1, with 8 bases fitting TRBD1. The trim removed 4 bases at V and 4 bases at J, leaving 6 bases unmatched. CDR3 size: 15 residues. Looked up from germline, CDR1 is MNHEY and CDR2 is SVGAGI. The CDR3 DNA sequence: TGTGCCAGCAGTTTGGCACAGGGGGAATACAATGAGCAGTTCTTC. This codes for CASSLAQGEYNEQFF.

This clonotype was picked up a small number of times. The gene calls are TRBV5-1 and TRBJ2-1; 13 nucleotides line up with TRBD2. This CDR3 region has 16 residues. J was trimmed by 5 bases and V by 4 bases; bases with no gene match: 6. Germline assignment: CDR1 SGHRS and CDR2 YFSETQ. The CDR3 loop reads CASSRRTSGSNNEQFF. The CDR3 DNA reads as TGCGCCAGCAGCAGGAGGACTAGCGGGAGCAACAATGAGCAGTTCTTC. Based on the CDR3 plus reference TRBV5-1 and TRBJ2-1, the full variable domain is KAGVTQTPRYLIKTRGQQVTLSCSPISGHRSVSWYQQTPGQGLQFLFEYFSETQRNKGNFPGRFSGRQFSNSRSEMNVSTLELGDSALYLCASSRRTSGSNNEQFFGPGTRLTVL.

The V gene is TRBV7-3, the J gene TRBJ2-2; D uncertain. The CDR3 runs to 13 residues. From germline, CDR1 is SGHTA and CDR2 FQGTGA. The germline V and J ends were trimmed by 5 bases and 4 bases, with 8 bases remaining between them. CDR3 sequence reads: CASSPGLTGELFF. DNA for the CDR3: TGTGCCAGCAGCCCAGGCCTCACCGGGGAGCTGTTTTTT.

The chain links TRBV7-8 to TRBJ2-1, with a possible D match to TRBD2 (6 bases). This CDR3 contains 16 residues. Trimming stripped 3 bases from V and 2 bases from J, with 14 bases between. Germline CDR1 SGHVS, CDR2 FQNEAQ. The CDR3 DNA is TGTGCCAGCAGCTTCCCAACCGGCGGGACCTACAATGAGCAGTTCTTC. Translated: CASSFPTGGTYNEQFF. Using reference TRBV7-8 and TRBJ2-1 for the parts outside the CDR3, the full variable domain is GAGVSQSPRYKVAKRGQDVALRCDPISGHVSLFWYQQALGQGPEFLTYFQNEAQLDKSGLPSDRFFAERPEGSVSTLKIQRTQQEDSAVYLCASSFPTGGTYNEQFFGPGTRLTVL.

V and J are TRBV20-1 and TRBJ1-5, with D unclear. V lost 2 bases to trimming and J lost 11 bases, with 13 bases between them. The CDR3 has 12 residues. Germline V lookup: CDR1 DFQATT, CDR2 SNEGSKA (reference sequence). The CDR3 sequence: CSARPQNRAQHF. DNA of the CDR3: TGCAGTGCTAGACCCCAGAATAGGGCCCAGCATTTT.

The chain links TRBV5-4 to TRBJ2-2; D is undetermined. The germline V gene has CDR1 SGHNT and CDR2 YYREEE (reference sequence). Trimming left V 6 bases short and J 2 bases short, with 8 bases between. The CDR3 runs 13 residues. CDR3 loop: CASILENTGELFF. CDR3 nucleotide sequence: TGTGCCAGCATCCTCGAAAACACCGGGGAGCTGTTTTTT.

The CDR3 nucleotides are TGCAGTGCTTCATCGGGCCTCGGGATGGGTGGTTCACCCCTCCACTTT. This codes for CSASSGLGMGGSPLHF. The genes are TRBV20-1 and TRBJ1-6; D unresolved. The length of the CDR3 is 16 residues. CDR1 DFQATT and CDR2 SNEGSKA come from the germline V gene (reference sequence). V lost 5 bases to trimming and J lost 9 bases, with 23 bases between them.

This clonotype was observed a few times. V gene TRBV7-2 combines with J gene TRBJ2-3, with D maybe TRBD2 (6 bases). V was cut by 3 bases and J by 0 bases, with 13 bases left in between. CDR1 and CDR2 from the germline V gene are SGHTA and FQGNSA. There are 16 residues in the CDR3. The CDR3 loop is CASSFIGSGSTDTQYF. The DNA for the CDR3 is TGTGCCAGCAGCTTTATCGGGAGCGGGAGCACAGATACGCAGTATTTT. The entire variable domain, with the rest obtained from reference TRBV7-2 and TRBJ2-3, is as follows: GAGVSQSPSNKVTEKGKDVELRCDPISGHTALYWYRQSLGQGLEFLIYFQGNSAPDKSGLPSDRFSAERTGGSVSTLTIQRTQQEDSAVYLCASSFIGSGSTDTQYFGPGTRLTVL.

This clonotype showed up just a few times. The rearrangement joins TRBV4-1 to TRBJ1-5; 8 bases line up with TRBD1. Germline V gene sequence: CDR1 MGHRA, CDR2 YSYEKL. CDR3 size: 16 residues. The V segment lost 0 bases and the J segment 5 bases; nucleotides outside the gene matches: 6. The CDR3 DNA is TGCGCCAGCAGCCAAGAGGGAGGGACAGGTGATCAGCCCCAGCATTTT. Residues: CASSQEGGTGDQPQHF.